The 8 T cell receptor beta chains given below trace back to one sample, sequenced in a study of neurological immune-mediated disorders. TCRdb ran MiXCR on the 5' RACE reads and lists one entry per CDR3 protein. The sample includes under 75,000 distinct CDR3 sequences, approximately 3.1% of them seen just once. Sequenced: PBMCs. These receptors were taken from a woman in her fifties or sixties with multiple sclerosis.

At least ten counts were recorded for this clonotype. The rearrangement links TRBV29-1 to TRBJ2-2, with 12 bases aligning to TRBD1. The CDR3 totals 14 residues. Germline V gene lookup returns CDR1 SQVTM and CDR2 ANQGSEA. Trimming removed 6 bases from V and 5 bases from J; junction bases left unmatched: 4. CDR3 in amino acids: CSVGQGASTGELFF. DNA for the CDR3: TGCAGCGTGGGACAGGGGGCATCTACCGGGGAGCTGTTTTTT.

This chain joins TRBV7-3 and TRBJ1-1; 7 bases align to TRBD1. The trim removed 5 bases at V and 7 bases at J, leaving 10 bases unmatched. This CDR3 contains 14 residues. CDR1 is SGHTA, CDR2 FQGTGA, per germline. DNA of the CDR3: TGTGCCAGCAGCCTCTCGGGGGGACAGTTTGAAGCTTTCTTT. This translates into CASSLSGGQFEAFF.

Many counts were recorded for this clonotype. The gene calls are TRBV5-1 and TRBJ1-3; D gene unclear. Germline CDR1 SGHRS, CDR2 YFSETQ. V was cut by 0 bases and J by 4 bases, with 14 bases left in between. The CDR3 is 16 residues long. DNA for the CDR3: TGCGCCAGCAGCTTGGGCTCGCCCACCCCAGGAAACACCATATATTTT. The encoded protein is CASSLGSPTPGNTIYF.

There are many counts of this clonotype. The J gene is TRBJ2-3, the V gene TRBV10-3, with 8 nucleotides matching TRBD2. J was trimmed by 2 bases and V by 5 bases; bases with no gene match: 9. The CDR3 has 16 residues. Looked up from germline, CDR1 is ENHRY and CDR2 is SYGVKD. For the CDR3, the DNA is TGTGCCATCAGTCCGGGGGCGGGGGGCCACACAGATACGCAGTATTTT. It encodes CAISPGAGGHTDTQYF.

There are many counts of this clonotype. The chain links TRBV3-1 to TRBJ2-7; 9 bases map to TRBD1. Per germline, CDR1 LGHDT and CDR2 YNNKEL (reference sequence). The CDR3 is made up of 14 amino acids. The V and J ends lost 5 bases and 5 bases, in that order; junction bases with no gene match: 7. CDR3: CASSTGTGFHEQYF. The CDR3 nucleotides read TGTGCCAGCAGCACCGGGACAGGGTTCCACGAGCAGTACTTC.

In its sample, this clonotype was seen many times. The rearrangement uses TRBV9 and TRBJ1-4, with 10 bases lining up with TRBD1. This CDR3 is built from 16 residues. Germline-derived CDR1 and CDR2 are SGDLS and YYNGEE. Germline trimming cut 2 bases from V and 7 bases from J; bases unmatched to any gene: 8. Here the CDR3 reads CASSVDTRQGAEKLFF. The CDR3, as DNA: TGTGCCAGCAGCGTGGATACTAGACAGGGGGCTGAAAAACTGTTTTTT.

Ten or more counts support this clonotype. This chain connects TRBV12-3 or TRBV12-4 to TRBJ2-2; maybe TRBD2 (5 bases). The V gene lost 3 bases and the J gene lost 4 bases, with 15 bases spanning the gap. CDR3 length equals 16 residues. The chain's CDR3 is CASSFAFLAVTGELFF. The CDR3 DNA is TGTGCCAGCAGTTTCGCGTTTCTAGCAGTCACCGGGGAGCTGTTTTTT.

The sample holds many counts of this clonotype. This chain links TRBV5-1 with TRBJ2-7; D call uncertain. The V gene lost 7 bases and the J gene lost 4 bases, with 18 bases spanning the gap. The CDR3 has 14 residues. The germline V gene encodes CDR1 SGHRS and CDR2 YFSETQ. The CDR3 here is CASRYLSSGYEQYF. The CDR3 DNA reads TGCGCCAGCCGGTATTTATCTAGTGGATACGAGCAGTACTTC. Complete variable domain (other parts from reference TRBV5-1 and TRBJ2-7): KAGVTQTPRYLIKTRGQQVTLSCSPISGHRSVSWYQQTPGQGLQFLFEYFSETQRNKGNFPGRFSGRQFSNSRSEMNVSTLELGDSALYLCASRYLSSGYEQYFGPGTRLTVT.